This TCR beta chain was documented in a study of Graves' ophthalmopathy and Graves' hyperthyroidism. With respect to this clonotype: Its antigen is currently unknown.

For repertoire sequencing, the TCR beta CDR3 regions were amplified from RNA transcripts. The workflow started with a first-round RT-PCR run with HTBI primers and then moved on to a second-round multiplex PCR. TCRdb re-analysed the multiplex PCR reads in MiXCR, keeping a single row per CDR3 protein. The data show a few hundred thousand distinct CDR3 sequences, with more than 20% seen just once and 3% held by the top ten. Overall study results and limits: The majority of expanded thyroid clonotypes above 0.001 frequency also occurred in blood.

The sample comprised peripheral blood. The sequence was obtained from a woman between 18 and 29 years old with stable Graves' hyperthyroidism.

The CDR3 DNA reads as TGCAGTGCTAGAGATAGCCGGGGGCACTCCTACGAGCAGTACTTC. As protein: CSARDSRGHSYEQYF. The chain recombines TRBV20-1 with TRBJ2-7; D could derive from TRBD1 or TRBD2 (6 bases each). CDR1 is DFQATT, CDR2 SNEGSKA, per germline (reference sequence). The length of the CDR3 is 15 residues. The V end was cut by 0 bases, the J end by 0 bases, with 12 bases between.